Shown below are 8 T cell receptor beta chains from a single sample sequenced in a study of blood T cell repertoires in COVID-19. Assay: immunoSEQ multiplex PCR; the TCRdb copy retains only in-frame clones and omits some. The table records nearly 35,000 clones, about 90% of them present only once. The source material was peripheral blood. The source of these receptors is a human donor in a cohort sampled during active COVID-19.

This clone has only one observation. The CDR3 nucleotides read TGTGCCAGCAGCCTAAATTGGGCGAACACTGAAGCTTTCTTT. Amino acids: CASSLNWANTEAFF. The chain uses TRBV5-5 and TRBJ1-1; D call uncertain. V was pared by 4 bases and J by 1 base, with 11 bases between. The CDR3 runs to 14 residues. CDR1 is SGHKS, CDR2 YYEKEE, per germline (reference sequence).

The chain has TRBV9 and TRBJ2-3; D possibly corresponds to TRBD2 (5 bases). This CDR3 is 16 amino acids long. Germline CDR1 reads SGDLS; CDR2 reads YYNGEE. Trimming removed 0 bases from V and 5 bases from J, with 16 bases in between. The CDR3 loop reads CASSVVGVDPRDTQYF. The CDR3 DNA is TGTGCCAGCAGCGTAGTCGGGGTCGACCCCCGAGATACGCAGTATTTT.

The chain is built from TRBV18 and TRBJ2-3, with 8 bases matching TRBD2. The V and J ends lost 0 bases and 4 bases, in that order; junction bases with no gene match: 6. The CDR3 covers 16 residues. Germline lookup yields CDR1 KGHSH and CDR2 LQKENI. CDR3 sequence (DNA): TGTGCCAGCTCACCACCACCGGGGGGGCGTGCAGATACGCAGTATTTT. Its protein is CASSPPPGGRADTQYF.

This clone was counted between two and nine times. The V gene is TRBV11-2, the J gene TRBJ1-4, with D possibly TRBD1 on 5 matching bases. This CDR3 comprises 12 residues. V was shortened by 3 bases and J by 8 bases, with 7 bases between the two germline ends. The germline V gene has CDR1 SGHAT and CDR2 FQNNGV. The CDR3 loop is CASSFQGEKLFF. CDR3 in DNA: TGTGCCAGCAGCTTCCAGGGCGAAAAACTGTTTTTT.

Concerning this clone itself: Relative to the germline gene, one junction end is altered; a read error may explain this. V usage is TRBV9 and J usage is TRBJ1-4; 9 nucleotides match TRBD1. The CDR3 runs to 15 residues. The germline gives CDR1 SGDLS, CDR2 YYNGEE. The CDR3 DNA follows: TGTGCCAGCAGCGTCGAACAGGGGGCAAATGGAAAACTGTTTTTT. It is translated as CASSVEQGANGKLFF.

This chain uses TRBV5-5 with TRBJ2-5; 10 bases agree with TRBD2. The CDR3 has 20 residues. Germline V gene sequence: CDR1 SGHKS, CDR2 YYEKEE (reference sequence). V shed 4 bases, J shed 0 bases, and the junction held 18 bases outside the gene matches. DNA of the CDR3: TGTGCCAGCAGCATCGATTGGGCTAGCGGGGGTGGAGGGTACCAAGAGACCCAGTACTTC. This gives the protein CASSIDWASGGGGYQETQYF.

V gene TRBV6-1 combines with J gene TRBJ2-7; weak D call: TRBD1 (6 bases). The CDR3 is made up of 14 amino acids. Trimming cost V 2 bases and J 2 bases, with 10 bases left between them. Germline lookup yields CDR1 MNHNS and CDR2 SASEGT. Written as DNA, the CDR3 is TGTGCCAGCAGTGAAACAGAGGGGGCCTACGAGCAGTACTTC. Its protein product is CASSETEGAYEQYF.

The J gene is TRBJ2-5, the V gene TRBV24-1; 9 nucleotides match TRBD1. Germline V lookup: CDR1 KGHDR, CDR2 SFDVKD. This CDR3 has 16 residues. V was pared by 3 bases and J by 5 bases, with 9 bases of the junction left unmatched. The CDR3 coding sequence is TGTGCCACCAGTGATCCCGGCACAGGGGGCTTGGAGACCCAGTACTTC. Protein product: CATSDPGTGGLETQYF.